This is a list of T cell receptor beta chains from one sample in a study of post-analysis software for immune sequencing data. TCRdb re-called the PCR reads with MiXCR, one entry per CDR3 protein. The sample holds about 500,000 distinct CDR3 sequences; 45% are singletons and the top ten take 9% to 13%. Sequencing was carried out using blood. Source of these receptors: a girl aged 10-17 years with multiple sclerosis. Both conserved end residues are part of each CDR3. The D gene is left open where the match is weak. Only some rows state a clone size, as once, few, many or a class for expanded clones.

D	V	J	size	CDR3	DNA
TRBD2	TRBV3-1	TRBJ2-1	few	CASSLPAGGYNEQFF	TGTGCCAGCAGCCTTCCGGCGGGAGGGTACAATGAGCAGTTCTTC
-	TRBV10-3	TRBJ1-6	-	CAIRGDSDSPLHF	TGTGCCATCAGAGGTGACAGCGATTCACCCCTCCACTTT
TRBD2	TRBV6-2/TRBV6-3	TRBJ2-5	-	CASSYLWTSGRVQETQYF	TGTGCCAGCAGTTACCTCTGGACTAGCGGGAGGGTCCAAGAGACCCAGTACTTC
TRBD1	TRBV5-1	TRBJ1-6	-	CASSSGQGGTNSPLHF	TGCGCCAGCAGCTCGGGACAGGGGGGAACTAATTCACCCCTCCACTTT
TRBD1	TRBV4-1	TRBJ1-2	few	CASSQELSGQIFYGYTF	TGCGCCAGCAGCCAAGAACTCTCGGGACAGATCTTCTATGGCTACACCTTC
-	TRBV6-5	TRBJ2-1	-	CAGSSYRMGNNEQFF	TGTGCCGGCAGTTCATACCGTATGGGGAACAATGAGCAGTTCTTC
TRBD2	TRBV20-1	TRBJ2-1	-	CSASGLAGVEQFF	TGCAGTGCTAGTGGTCTAGCGGGAGTCGAGCAGTTCTTC
TRBD2	TRBV7-9	TRBJ2-3	-	CASSLLGLAGGTDTQYF	TGTGCCAGCAGCTTATTGGGACTAGCGGGAGGCACAGATACGCAGTATTTT
TRBD1	TRBV7-2	TRBJ2-1	-	CASSLGGWGTGGNEQFF	TGTGCCAGCAGCTTAGGGGGGTGGGGGACAGGTGGCAATGAGCAGTTCTTC
-	TRBV7-2	TRBJ1-5	-	CASSPGVRQPQHF	TGTGCCAGCAGCCCCGGGGTCAGGCAGCCCCAGCATTTT
TRBD2	TRBV20-1	TRBJ2-5	-	CSARVRLAGDIHGAKEQYF	TGCAGTGCTAGAGTGCGACTAGCGGGAGATATCCATGGGGCGAAAGAGCAGTACTTC
-	TRBV29-1	TRBJ2-5	-	CSVDGRSYNEQYF	TGCAGCGTTGACGGACGGAGCTACAATGAGCAGTACTTC
-	TRBV29-1	TRBJ1-1	few	CSVEGRAYTEAFF	TGCAGCGTTGAAGGCAGGGCCTACACTGAAGCTTTCTTT
TRBD2	TRBV15	TRBJ2-1	-	CATSTRPGLAGPGGQFF	TGTGCCACCAGCACTCGACCGGGACTAGCGGGCCCCGGTGGGCAGTTCTTC
TRBD2	TRBV6-5	TRBJ2-7	-	CASSYASGISYEQYF	TGTGCCAGCAGTTACGCTAGCGGGATCTCCTACGAGCAGTACTTC
TRBD2	TRBV6-6	TRBJ2-1	few	CASSYSELAGPRGVEFF	TGTGCCAGCAGTTACTCTGAACTAGCGGGCCCTAGGGGGGTGGAGTTCTTC
-	TRBV10-1	TRBJ2-7	few	CASSEVGRGGEQYF	TGCGCCAGCAGTGAAGTCGGCAGGGGTGGAGAGCAGTACTTC
-	TRBV28	TRBJ2-3	-	CASRPGTSTDTQYF	TGTGCCAGCAGACCGGGGACTAGCACAGATACGCAGTATTTT
-	TRBV27	TRBJ2-7	-	CASSSVEQYF	TGTGCCAGCAGTTCAGTAGAGCAGTACTTC
-	TRBV12-3/TRBV12-4	TRBJ1-5	-	CASSLGASNQPQHF	TGTGCCAGCAGTTTGGGGGCAAGCAATCAGCCCCAGCATTTT
-	TRBV5-1	TRBJ1-5	-	CASSPRAGQPQHF	TGCGCCAGCAGCCCAAGGGCAGGCCAGCCCCAGCATTTT
-	TRBV4-2	TRBJ1-1	few	CASSQEGTTEAFF	TGTGCCAGCAGCCAGGAGGGTACCACTGAAGCTTTCTTT
-	TRBV29-1	TRBJ2-7	many	CSVADGYEQYF	TGCAGCGTAGCGGACGGGTACGAGCAGTACTTC
-	TRBV7-2	TRBJ1-1	-	CASSLVSLRSRTFF	TGTGCCAGCAGCTTAGTCTCCCTGCGGTCCCGTACTTTCTTT
TRBD2	TRBV20-1	TRBJ2-7	few	CSASALAGGLTYEQYF	TGCAGTGCTAGCGCCCTAGCGGGAGGGTTGACCTACGAGCAGTACTTC
TRBD1	TRBV27	TRBJ2-7	few	CASSLFRDRPLASSYEQYF	TGTGCCAGCAGTTTATTCCGGGACAGGCCTCTAGCGAGCTCCTACGAGCAGTACTTC
-	TRBV19	TRBJ2-1	once	CASSRVLNEQFF	TGTGCCAGTAGTAGAGTGCTCAATGAGCAGTTCTTC
-	TRBV12-3/TRBV12-4	TRBJ1-5	-	CASGSGGNQPQHF	TGTGCCAGCGGGTCAGGGGGCAATCAGCCCCAGCATTTT
-	TRBV21-1	TRBJ1-2	-	CASSKPRDSNYGYTF	TGTGCCAGCAGCAAACCCCGGGACAGTAACTATGGCTACACCTTC
TRBD2	TRBV12-3/TRBV12-4	TRBJ2-1	-	CASSAKPPAGGTYNEQFF	TGTGCCAGCAGTGCAAAGCCCCCAGCGGGAGGGACCTACAATGAGCAGTTCTTC
TRBD2	TRBV10-2	TRBJ2-1	-	CASIPSGRYNEQFF	TGCGCCAGCATTCCCAGCGGGAGATACAATGAGCAGTTCTTC
-	TRBV20-1	TRBJ1-6	-	CSAAGRSDSPLHF	TGCAGTGCCGCAGGGCGTTCGGATTCACCCCTCCACTTT
-	TRBV7-8	TRBJ2-1	once	CASSLRGDYSYNEQFF	TGTGCCAGCAGCTTAAGGGGGGACTATTCCTACAATGAGCAGTTCTTC
-	TRBV5-1	TRBJ2-7	-	CASSLGQGSSYEQYF	TGCGCCAGCAGCTTGGGGCAGGGGAGCTCCTACGAGCAGTACTTC
TRBD2	TRBV20-1	TRBJ2-5	-	CSARVVRGSGGRETQYF	TGCAGTGCTAGAGTAGTGCGAGGGTCGGGAGGTAGAGAGACCCAGTACTTC
TRBD2	TRBV10-3	TRBJ2-3	few	CAIGELAGETTDTQYF	TGTGCCATCGGTGAGTTGGCGGGAGAGACCACAGATACGCAGTATTTT
-	TRBV3-1	TRBJ2-1	-	CASSQESHLYRGGRNEQFF	TGTGCCAGCAGCCAAGAATCCCATCTCTACCGTGGTGGGCGCAATGAGCAGTTCTTC
-	TRBV20-1	TRBJ2-1	few	CSTSGYTSYNEQFF	TGCAGTACGTCCGGGTACACGTCCTACAATGAGCAGTTCTTC
TRBD2	TRBV27	TRBJ2-1	-	CASSLSPGLAGVDDWGIEQFF	TGTGCCAGCAGTTTATCCCCGGGACTAGCGGGGGTCGATGATTGGGGTATTGAGCAGTTCTTC
-	TRBV6-6	TRBJ2-5	once	CASSYSYAGETQYF	TGTGCCAGCAGTTACTCGTACGCGGGAGAGACCCAGTACTTC
-	TRBV7-3	TRBJ2-1	-	CASSLYRTSGHNEQFF	TGTGCCAGCAGCTTATATCGGACCAGCGGACACAATGAGCAGTTCTTC
-	TRBV20-1	TRBJ2-7	-	CSAVVRSTEQYF	TGCAGTGCCGTAGTTAGGAGCACCGAGCAGTACTTC
-	TRBV27	TRBJ2-1	-	CASSLPPGEQFF	TGTGCCAGCAGCCTACCACCAGGTGAGCAGTTCTTC
-	TRBV20-1	TRBJ2-7	-	CSAASPQNLYGQYF	TGCAGTGCGGCTAGCCCTCAAAACCTTTACGGGCAGTACTTC
TRBD2	TRBV29-1	TRBJ2-5	-	CSDLIVTSGGKETQYF	TGCAGCGACTTGATAGTCACTAGCGGGGGCAAAGAGACCCAGTACTTC
-	TRBV18	TRBJ1-2	-	CASSHVRIWREDYGYTF	TGTGCTAGCTCACACGTTCGGATTTGGAGGGAGGACTATGGCTACACCTTC